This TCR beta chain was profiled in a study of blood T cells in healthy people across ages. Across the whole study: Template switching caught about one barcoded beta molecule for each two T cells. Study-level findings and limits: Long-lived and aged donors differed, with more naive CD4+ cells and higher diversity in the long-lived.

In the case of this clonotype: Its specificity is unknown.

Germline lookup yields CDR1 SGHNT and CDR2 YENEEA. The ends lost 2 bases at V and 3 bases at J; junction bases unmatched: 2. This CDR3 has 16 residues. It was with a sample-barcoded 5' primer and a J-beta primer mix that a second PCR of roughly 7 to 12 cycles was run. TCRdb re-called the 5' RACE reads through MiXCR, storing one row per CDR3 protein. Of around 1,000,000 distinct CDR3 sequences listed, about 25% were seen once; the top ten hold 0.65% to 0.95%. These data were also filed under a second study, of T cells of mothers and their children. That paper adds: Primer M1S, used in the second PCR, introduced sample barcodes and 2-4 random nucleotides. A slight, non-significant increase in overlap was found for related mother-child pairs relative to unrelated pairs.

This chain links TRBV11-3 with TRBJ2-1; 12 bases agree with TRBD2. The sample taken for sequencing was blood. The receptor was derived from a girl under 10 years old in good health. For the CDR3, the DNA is TGTGCCAGCAGCTTACTAGCGGGAGGGGGCTACAATGAGCAGTTCTTC. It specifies CASSLLAGGGYNEQFF.